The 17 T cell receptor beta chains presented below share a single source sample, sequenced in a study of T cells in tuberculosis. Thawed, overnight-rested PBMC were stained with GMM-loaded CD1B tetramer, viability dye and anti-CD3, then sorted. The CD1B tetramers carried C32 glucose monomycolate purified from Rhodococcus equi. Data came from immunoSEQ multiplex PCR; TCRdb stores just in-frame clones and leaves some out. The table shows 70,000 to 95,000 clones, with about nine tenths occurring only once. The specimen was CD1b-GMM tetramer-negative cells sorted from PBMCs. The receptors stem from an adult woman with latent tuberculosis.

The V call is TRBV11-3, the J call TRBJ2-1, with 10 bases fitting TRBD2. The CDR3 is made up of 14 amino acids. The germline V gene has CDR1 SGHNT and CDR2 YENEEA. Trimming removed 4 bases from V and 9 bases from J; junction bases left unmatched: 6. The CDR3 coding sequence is TGTGCCAGCAGCTCAGCGGGGGGGCTGGGTGAGCAGTTCTTC. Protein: CASSSAGGLGEQFF. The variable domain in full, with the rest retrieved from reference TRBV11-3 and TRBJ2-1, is EAGVVQSPRYKIIEKKQPVAFWCNPISGHNTLYWYLQNLGQGPELLIRYENEEAVDDSQLPKDRFSAERLKGVDSTLKIQPAELGDSAVYLCASSSAGGLGEQFFGPGTRLTVL.

CDR3 DNA sequence: TGTGCCAGCCGAGCAACTAATGAAAAACTGTTTTTT. It is translated as CASRATNEKLFF. This chain links TRBV6-5 with TRBJ1-4, with D hard to call. CDR1 and CDR2 (germline): MNHEY, SVGAGI. The germline V and J ends were trimmed by 8 bases and 0 bases, with 4 bases remaining between them. This CDR3 contains 12 residues.

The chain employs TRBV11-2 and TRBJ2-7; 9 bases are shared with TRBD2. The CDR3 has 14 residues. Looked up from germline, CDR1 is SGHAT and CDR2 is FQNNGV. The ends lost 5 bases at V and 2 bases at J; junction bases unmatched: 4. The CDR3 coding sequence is TGTGCCAGCAGCCCCGGCGGGAGGGCCTACGAGCAGTACGTC. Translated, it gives CASSPGGRAYEQYV.

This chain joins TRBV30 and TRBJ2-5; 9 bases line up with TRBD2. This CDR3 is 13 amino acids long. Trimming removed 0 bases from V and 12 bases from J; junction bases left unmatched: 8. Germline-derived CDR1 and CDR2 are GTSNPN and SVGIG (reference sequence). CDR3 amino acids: CAWSVAGGRPKYF. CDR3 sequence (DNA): TGTGCCTGGAGTGTAGCGGGGGGCCGGCCCAAGTACTTC.

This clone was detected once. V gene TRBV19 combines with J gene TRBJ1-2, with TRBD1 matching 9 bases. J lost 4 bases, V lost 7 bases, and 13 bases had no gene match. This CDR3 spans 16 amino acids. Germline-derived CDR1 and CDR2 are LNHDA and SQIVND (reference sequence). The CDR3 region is CASTSFRDRDPYGYTF. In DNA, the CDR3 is TGTGCCAGTACCTCTTTTAGGGACAGGGACCCCTATGGCTACACCTTC. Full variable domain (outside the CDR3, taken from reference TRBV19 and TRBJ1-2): DGGITQSPKYLFRKEGQNVTLSCEQNLNHDAMYWYRQDPGQGLRLIYYSQIVNDFQKGDIAEGYSVSREKKESFPLTVTSAQKNPTAFYLCASTSFRDRDPYGYTFGSGTRLTVV.

Written as DNA, the CDR3 is TGTGCCAGCAGTGGTATCAGAAGGGGTCACTACGAGCAGTACTTC. Encoded protein: CASSGIRRGHYEQYF. This rearrangement joins TRBV2 to TRBJ2-7; tentative D call: TRBD1 (5 bases). V shed 4 bases and J shed 3 bases, with 16 bases lying between them. CDR1 and CDR2 from the germline V gene are SNHLY and FYNNEI. This CDR3 comprises 15 residues.

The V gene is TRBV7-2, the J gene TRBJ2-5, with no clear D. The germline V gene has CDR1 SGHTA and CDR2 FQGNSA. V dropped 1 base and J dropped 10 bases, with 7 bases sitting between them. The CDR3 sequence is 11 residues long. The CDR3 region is CASSLGVFQYF. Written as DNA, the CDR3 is TGTGCCAGCAGCTTAGGCGTGTTCCAGTACTTC.

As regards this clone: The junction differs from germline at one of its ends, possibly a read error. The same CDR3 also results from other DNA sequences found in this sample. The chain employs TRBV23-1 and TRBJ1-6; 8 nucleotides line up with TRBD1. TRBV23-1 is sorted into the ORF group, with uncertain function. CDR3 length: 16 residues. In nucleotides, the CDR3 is TGCGCCAGCAGTCACATACAGGGGGAGCATAATTCCCCCCTCCACTTT. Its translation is CASSHIQGEHNSPLHF.

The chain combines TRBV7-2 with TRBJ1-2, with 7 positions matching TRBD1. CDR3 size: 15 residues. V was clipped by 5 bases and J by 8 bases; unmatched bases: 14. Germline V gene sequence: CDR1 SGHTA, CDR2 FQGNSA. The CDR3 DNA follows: TGTGCCAGCAGCCCCCGGACAGGATCCCATGGGGGCTACACCTTC. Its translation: CASSPRTGSHGGYTF.

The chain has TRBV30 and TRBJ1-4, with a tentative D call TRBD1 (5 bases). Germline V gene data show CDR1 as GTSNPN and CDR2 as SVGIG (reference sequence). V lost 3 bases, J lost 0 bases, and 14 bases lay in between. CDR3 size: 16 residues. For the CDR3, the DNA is TGTGCCTGGAGAACCGGGACTTTTACAACTAATGAAAAACTGTTTTTT. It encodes CAWRTGTFTTNEKLFF.

CDR3 sequence: CASSLALPVAGGEQFF. The CDR3 nucleotides read TGTGCCAGCAGCTTAGCGCTCCCCGTGGCGGGGGGTGAGCAGTTCTTC. The rearrangement uses TRBV7-2 and TRBJ2-1; 8 bases match TRBD2. The V and J ends lost 0 bases and 9 bases, in that order; junction bases with no gene match: 10. The CDR3 covers 16 residues. Per the germline V gene, CDR1 is SGHTA and CDR2 is FQGNSA.

The CDR3 sequence is CATSRRRGSGGTQYF. In nucleotides, the CDR3 is TGTGCCACCAGCAGACGCAGGGGTTCAGGCGGTACGCAGTATTTT. The chain combines TRBV15 with TRBJ2-3; weak D call: TRBD1 (6 bases). This CDR3 has 15 residues. V was cut by 2 bases and J by 8 bases, with 17 bases left in between. Germline CDR1 and CDR2: LNHNV and YYDKDF (reference sequence).

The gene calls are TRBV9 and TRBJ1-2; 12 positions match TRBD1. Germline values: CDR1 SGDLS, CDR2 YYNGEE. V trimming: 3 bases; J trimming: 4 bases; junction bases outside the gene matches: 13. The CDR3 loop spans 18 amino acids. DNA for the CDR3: TGTGCCAGCAGCGGCGTTGGAGGAGGGACAGGGGGCGGCTATGGCTACACCTTC. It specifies CASSGVGGGTGGGYGYTF.

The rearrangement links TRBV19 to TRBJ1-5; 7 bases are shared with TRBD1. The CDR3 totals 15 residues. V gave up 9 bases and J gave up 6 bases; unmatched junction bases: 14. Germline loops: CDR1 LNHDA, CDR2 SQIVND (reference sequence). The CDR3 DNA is TGTGCCAGCCAAACCTACCACAGGGGCGGTCAGCCCCAGCATTTT. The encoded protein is CASQTYHRGGQPQHF.

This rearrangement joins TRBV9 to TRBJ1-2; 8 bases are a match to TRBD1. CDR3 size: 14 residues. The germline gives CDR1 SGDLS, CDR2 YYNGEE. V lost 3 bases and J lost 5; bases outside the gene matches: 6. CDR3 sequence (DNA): TGTGCCAGCAGCGCACAGGGGGGCTTATATGGCTACACCTTC. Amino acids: CASSAQGGLYGYTF.

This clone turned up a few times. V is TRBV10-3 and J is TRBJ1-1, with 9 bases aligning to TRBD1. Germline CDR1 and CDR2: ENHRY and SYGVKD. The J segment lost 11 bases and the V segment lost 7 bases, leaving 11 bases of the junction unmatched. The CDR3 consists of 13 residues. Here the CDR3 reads CAIMPGTGNLAFF. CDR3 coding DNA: TGTGCCATCATGCCCGGGACAGGGAATCTGGCTTTCTTT.

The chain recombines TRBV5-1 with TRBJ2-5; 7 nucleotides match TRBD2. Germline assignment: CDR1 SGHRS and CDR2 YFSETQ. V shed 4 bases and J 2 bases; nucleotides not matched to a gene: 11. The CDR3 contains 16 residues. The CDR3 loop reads CASSAAGASGQETQYF. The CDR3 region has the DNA TGCGCCAGCAGCGCGGCCGGTGCTAGCGGACAAGAGACCCAGTACTTC.